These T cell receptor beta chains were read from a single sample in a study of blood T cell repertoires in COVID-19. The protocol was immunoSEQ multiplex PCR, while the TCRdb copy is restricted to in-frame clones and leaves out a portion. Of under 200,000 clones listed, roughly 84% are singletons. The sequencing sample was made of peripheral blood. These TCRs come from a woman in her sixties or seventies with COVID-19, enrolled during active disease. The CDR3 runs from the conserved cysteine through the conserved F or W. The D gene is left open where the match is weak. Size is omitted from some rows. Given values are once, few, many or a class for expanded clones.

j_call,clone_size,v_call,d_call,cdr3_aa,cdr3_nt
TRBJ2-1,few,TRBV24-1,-,CATSDPTSEQFF,TGTGCCACCAGTGACCCTACGAGCGAGCAGTTCTTC
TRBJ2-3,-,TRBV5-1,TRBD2,CASSLGSGRADTQYF,TGCGCCAGCAGCTTGGGTAGCGGGAGGGCAGATACGCAGTATTTT
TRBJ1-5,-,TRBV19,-,CASSMNSRGLRNQPQHF,TGTGCCAGTAGTATGAATTCGAGAGGCTTAAGAAATCAGCCCCAGCATTTT
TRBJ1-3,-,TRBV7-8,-,CASSSRRTGSSGNTIYF,TGTGCCAGCAGCTCCAGACGGACGGGGAGCTCTGGAAACACCATATATTTT
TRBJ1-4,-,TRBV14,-,CASSLGQGLSEKLFF,TGTGCCAGCAGCCTGGGCCAGGGCTTGAGTGAAAAACTGTTTTTT
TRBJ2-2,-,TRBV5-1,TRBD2,CASSLVAGVGTGELFF,TGCGCCAGCAGCTTGGTAGCGGGAGTTGGGACCGGGGAGCTGTTTTTT
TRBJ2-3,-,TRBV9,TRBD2,CASSVGTSGSYTQYF,TGTGCCAGCAGCGTCGGGACTAGCGGGTCCTATACGCAGTATTTT
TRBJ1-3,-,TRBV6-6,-,CASSSTGSHGNTIYF,TGTGCCAGCAGTTCCACAGGGTCGCACGGAAACACCATATATTTT
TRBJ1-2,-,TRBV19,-,CASRGGTASLYGYTF,TGTGCCAGTAGAGGCGGGACGGCGAGCCTGTATGGCTACACCTTC
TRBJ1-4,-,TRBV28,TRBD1,CASTTAGGPGEKLFF,TGTGCCAGCACTACAGCAGGGGGCCCGGGAGAAAAACTGTTTTTT
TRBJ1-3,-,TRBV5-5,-,CASSLVGRGNTIYF,TGTGCCAGCAGCTTGGTCGGCAGGGGAAACACCATATATTTT
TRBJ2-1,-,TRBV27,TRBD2,CASSLPGLAGGWNEQFF,TGTGCCAGCAGTTTGCCGGGACTAGCGGGAGGGTGGAATGAGCAGTTCTTC
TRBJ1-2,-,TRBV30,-,CAWTPTGSYGYTF,TGTGCCTGGACCCCGACTGGGAGCTATGGCTACACCTTC
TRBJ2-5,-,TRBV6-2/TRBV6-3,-,CASSYSLAGTQYF,TGTGCCAGCAGTTACTCATTGGCTGGGACCCAGTACTTC
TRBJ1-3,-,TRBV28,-,CASSPAPGLSGNTIYF,TGTGCCAGCAGTCCCGCCCCAGGACTCTCTGGAAACACCATATATTTT
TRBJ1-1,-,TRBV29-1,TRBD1,CSVSNTGQGARTEAFF,TGCAGCGTCTCCAATACCGGACAGGGGGCTCGCACTGAAGCTTTCTTT
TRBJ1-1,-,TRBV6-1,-,CASSEADIPFYLEAFF,TGTGCCAGCAGTGAAGCGGACATCCCTTTCTATCTTGAAGCTTTCTTT
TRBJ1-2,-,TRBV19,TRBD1,CASSPPGGGYGYTF,TGTGCCAGTAGCCCACCAGGGGGCGGCTATGGCTACACCTTC
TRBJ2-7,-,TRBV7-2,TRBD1,CASSSGQYYEQYF,TGTGCCAGCAGCTCGGGACAGTACTACGAGCAGTACTTC
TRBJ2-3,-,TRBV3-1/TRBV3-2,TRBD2,CASTTSGGTDTQYF,TGTGCCAGCACGACTAGCGGGGGGACAGATACGCAGTATTTT
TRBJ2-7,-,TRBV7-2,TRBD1,CASSPDRGRYEQYF,TGTGCCAGCAGCCCAGACAGGGGGCGGTACGAGCAGTACTTC
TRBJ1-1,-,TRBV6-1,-,CASSEVGQSNTEAFF,TGTGCCAGCAGTGAAGTTGGACAGTCGAACACTGAAGCTTTCTTT
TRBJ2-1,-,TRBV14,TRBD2,CASSPTSVNEQFF,TGTGCCAGCAGTCCGACTAGCGTAAATGAGCAGTTCTTC
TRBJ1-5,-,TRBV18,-,CASSPSSGANQPQHF,TGTGCCAGCTCACCTTCTTCAGGGGCCAACCAGCCCCAGCATTTT
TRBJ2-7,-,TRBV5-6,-,CASSYPGTVSYEQYF,TGTGCCAGCAGCTACCCCGGGACTGTTTCCTACGAGCAGTACTTC
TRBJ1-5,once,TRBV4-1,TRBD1,CASSQEGTGTRYSNQPQHF,TGCGCCAGCAGCCAAGAGGGGACAGGGACGCGATATAGCAATCAGCCCCAGCATTTT
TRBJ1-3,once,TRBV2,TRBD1,CASSDQGARGNTIYF,TGTGCCAGCAGTGACCAGGGGGCTCGTGGAAACACCATATATTTT